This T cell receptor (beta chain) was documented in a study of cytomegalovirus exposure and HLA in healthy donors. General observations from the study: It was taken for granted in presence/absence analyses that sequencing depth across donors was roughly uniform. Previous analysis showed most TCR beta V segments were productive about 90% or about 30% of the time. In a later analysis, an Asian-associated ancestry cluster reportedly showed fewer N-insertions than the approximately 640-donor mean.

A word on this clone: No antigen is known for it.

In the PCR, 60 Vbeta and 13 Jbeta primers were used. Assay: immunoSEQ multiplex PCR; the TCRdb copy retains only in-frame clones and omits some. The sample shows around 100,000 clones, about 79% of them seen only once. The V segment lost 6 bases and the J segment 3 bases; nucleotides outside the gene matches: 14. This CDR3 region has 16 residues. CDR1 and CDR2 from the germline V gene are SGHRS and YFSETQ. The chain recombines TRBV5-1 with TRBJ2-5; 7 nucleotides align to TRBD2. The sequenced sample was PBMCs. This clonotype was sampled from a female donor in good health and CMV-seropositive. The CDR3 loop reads CASTRRPGRVEETQYF. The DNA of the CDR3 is TGCGCCAGCACTCGGAGGCCGGGGAGGGTAGAAGAGACCCAGTACTTC.